Listed below are T cell receptor beta chains from one sample, sequenced in a study of identical twins. TCRdb used MiXCR to reprocess the 5' RACE reads, holding one entry per CDR3 protein. Among some 570,000 distinct CDR3 sequences listed, 20% to 25% were seen once. The same data also went into a second study, on yellow fever vaccine responses in identical twins.

The sample was CD4+ T cells sorted from blood. The origin of the receptors is a woman under 30 in good health. CDR3s include the opening cysteine and the closing phenylalanine or tryptophan. The order of the fields is J gene, clone size, V gene, D gene, CDR3 protein, CDR3 DNA. The D gene is left open where the match is weak. Clone size is stated in some rows and not others, as once, few, many or a class when expanded.

TRBJ2-5	.	TRBV28	.	CASRVTGGETQYF	TGTGCCAGCAGGGTGACAGGAGGAGAGACCCAGTACTTC
TRBJ1-1	.	TRBV24-1	.	CATSAQGSGEAFF	TGTGCCACCAGTGCCCAGGGATCTGGTGAAGCTTTCTTT
TRBJ1-2	few	TRBV5-1	.	CASSLTAASNYGYTF	TGCGCCAGCAGCTTGACGGCGGCCTCTAACTATGGCTACACCTTC
TRBJ1-6	.	TRBV12-3/TRBV12-4	.	CASSFERSPLHF	TGTGCCAGCAGTTTTGAAAGATCACCCCTCCACTTT
TRBJ2-7	few	TRBV10-3	.	CAISEGTALAYEQYF	TGTGCCATCAGTGAAGGGACTGCTCTCGCCTACGAGCAGTACTTC
TRBJ2-3	few	TRBV20-1	.	CSARTVGRLSTDTQYF	TGCAGTGCTAGGACCGTGGGGCGATTAAGCACAGATACGCAGTATTTT
TRBJ2-1	.	TRBV5-1	TRBD2	CASSLEGTSAYNEQFF	TGCGCCAGCAGCTTGGAAGGGACTAGCGCTTACAATGAGCAGTTCTTC
TRBJ2-1	.	TRBV24-1	TRBD1	CATSVGTGGHNEQFF	TGTGCCACCAGTGTGGGGACAGGGGGTCATAATGAGCAGTTCTTC
TRBJ2-7	.	TRBV5-6	.	CASSFQFYEQYF	TGTGCCAGCAGCTTTCAATTCTACGAGCAGTACTTC
TRBJ1-2	few	TRBV7-8	TRBD1	CASSLFTTGVYGYTF	TGTGCCAGCAGCTTATTTACGACAGGGGTCTATGGCTACACCTTC
TRBJ2-1	.	TRBV6-1	TRBD2	CASKGEGLVVGEQFF	TGTGCCAGCAAAGGAGAGGGACTAGTAGTTGGTGAGCAGTTCTTC
TRBJ2-5	.	TRBV18	.	CASSPPITEGETQYF	TGTGCCAGCTCACCACCGATTACCGAGGGGGAGACCCAGTACTTC
TRBJ2-1	.	TRBV7-9	.	CASSLPYIEQFF	TGTGCCAGCAGCCTACCCTACATTGAGCAGTTCTTC
TRBJ2-1	.	TRBV20-1	TRBD2	CSAPAASGHSYNEQFF	TGCAGTGCCCCGGCCGCTAGCGGGCACTCCTACAATGAGCAGTTCTTC
TRBJ2-2	few	TRBV6-1	.	CASQVLPNTGELFF	TGTGCCAGCCAGGTCTTACCGAACACCGGGGAGCTGTTTTTT
TRBJ1-1	many	TRBV6-1	TRBD1	CASSEGQGASTEAFF	TGTGCCAGCAGTGAAGGCCAGGGGGCGAGCACTGAAGCTTTCTTT
TRBJ1-4	once	TRBV5-1	.	CASSSGLLPTNEKLFF	TGCGCCAGCAGCTCGGGCCTCCTTCCAACTAATGAAAAACTGTTTTTT
TRBJ2-3	.	TRBV10-3	.	CAISVSAVADTQYF	TGTGCCATCAGTGTCTCGGCAGTCGCAGATACGCAGTATTTT
TRBJ2-2	.	TRBV11-2	.	CASSLEFHPPGELFF	TGTGCCAGCAGCTTAGAATTCCACCCACCCGGGGAGCTGTTTTTT
TRBJ2-1	few	TRBV7-2	TRBD1	CASSLGRQGEQFF	TGTGCCAGCAGCTTGGGTAGACAGGGCGAGCAGTTCTTC
TRBJ1-6	few	TRBV20-1	.	CSARPYSSYNSPLHF	TGCAGTGCGAGACCGTATAGCTCCTATAATTCACCCCTCCACTTT
TRBJ2-1	.	TRBV7-9	.	CASSLEWGDYNEQFF	TGTGCCAGCAGCTTAGAGTGGGGCGACTACAATGAGCAGTTCTTC
TRBJ2-5	.	TRBV20-1	TRBD1	CSTTSKGAPETQYF	TGCAGTACAACCAGCAAGGGGGCCCCCGAGACCCAGTACTTC
TRBJ2-7	few	TRBV2	.	CASSRGGGSEQYF	TGTGCCAGCTCTCGGGGAGGGGGCTCCGAGCAGTACTTC
TRBJ2-7	few	TRBV5-1	.	CASSLALVADEQYF	TGCGCCAGCAGCTTGGCCCTAGTTGCGGACGAGCAGTACTTC
TRBJ2-3	once	TRBV7-2	.	CASSLGGLAQDTQYF	TGTGCCAGCAGCTTGGGTGGGCTAGCCCAAGATACGCAGTATTTT
TRBJ1-5	few	TRBV28	.	CASSLRDTAVGQPQHF	TGTGCCAGCAGTTTACGAGACACTGCTGTGGGTCAGCCCCAGCATTTT
TRBJ1-2	once	TRBV20-1	TRBD1	CSARDSTGKLAGYTF	TGCAGTGCTAGAGATTCGACAGGGAAGTTGGCTGGCTACACCTTC
TRBJ2-7	.	TRBV5-1	TRBD2	CASSSGLAGGPSYEQYF	TGCGCCAGCAGCTCGGGACTAGCGGGAGGCCCCTCCTACGAGCAGTACTTC
TRBJ2-3	many	TRBV7-6	.	CASSPSGSSTDTQYF	TGTGCCAGCAGCCCCTCGGGCTCTAGCACAGATACGCAGTATTTT
TRBJ2-2	few	TRBV2	TRBD2	CASSEVASGVAGELFF	TGTGCCAGCAGTGAAGTGGCCAGCGGGGTAGCCGGGGAGCTGTTTTTT
TRBJ2-1	.	TRBV7-2	.	CASSLDSAFYNEQFF	TGTGCCAGCAGCTTAGACAGTGCCTTCTACAATGAGCAGTTCTTC
TRBJ2-1	.	TRBV7-9	TRBD2	CASSPLLAGGRNEQFF	TGTGCCAGCAGCCCCCTGCTAGCGGGAGGTAGAAATGAGCAGTTCTTC
TRBJ2-2	few	TRBV20-1	.	CSARWGTNTGELFF	TGCAGTGCTAGGTGGGGGACGAACACCGGGGAGCTGTTTTTT
TRBJ2-2	once	TRBV5-1	.	CASSLALQGGELFF	TGCGCCAGCAGCTTGGCTCTCCAGGGCGGGGAGCTGTTTTTT
TRBJ2-7	.	TRBV7-8	TRBD2	CASKLAGGSYEQYF	TGTGCCAGCAAACTAGCGGGGGGCTCCTACGAGCAGTACTTC
TRBJ2-5	few	TRBV7-8	TRBD1	CASSGGQQETQYF	TGTGCCAGCAGTGGGGGACAGCAAGAGACCCAGTACTTC
TRBJ2-3	.	TRBV2	TRBD2	CASTFRGTSPDTQYF	TGTGCCAGCACCTTCCGGGGGACTAGTCCAGATACGCAGTATTTT
TRBJ1-4	.	TRBV3-1	.	CASSQEREKLFF	TGTGCCAGCAGCCAAGAAAGGGAAAAACTGTTTTTT
TRBJ1-6	few	TRBV12-3/TRBV12-4	TRBD1	CASSRQGTAFSPLHF	TGTGCCAGCAGTCGACAGGGAACAGCCTTCTCACCCCTCCACTTT
TRBJ1-1	.	TRBV7-9	.	CASSRGAENTEAFF	TGTGCCAGCAGCCGAGGGGCAGAGAACACTGAAGCTTTCTTT
TRBJ1-2	few	TRBV12-3/TRBV12-4	TRBD1	CASSLPPGQGAKGYTF	TGTGCCAGCAGTCTACCTCCAGGACAGGGGGCGAAGGGCTACACCTTC
TRBJ2-7	few	TRBV4-2	.	CASSPPAGWRDEQYF	TGTGCCAGCAGCCCCCCCGCCGGGTGGCGGGACGAGCAGTACTTC
TRBJ2-1	few	TRBV11-2	TRBD2	CASSLLGLAGTYNEQFF	TGTGCCAGCAGCTTACTGGGGCTAGCGGGAACCTACAATGAGCAGTTCTTC
TRBJ2-3	few	TRBV24-1	TRBD2	CATSEPGLAGAKDTQYF	TGTGCCACCAGTGAACCCGGACTAGCGGGAGCGAAAGATACGCAGTATTTT
TRBJ2-7	many	TRBV20-1	.	CSARELFTYEQYF	TGCAGTGCTAGAGAACTCTTTACCTACGAGCAGTACTTC
TRBJ2-5	.	TRBV5-1	TRBD1	CASSPLSSYRGPGETQYF	TGCGCCAGCAGCCCCCTTTCCTCCTACAGGGGACCAGGGGAGACCCAGTACTTC
TRBJ2-1	few	TRBV5-1	.	CASSLGSQSYNEQFF	TGCGCCAGCAGCCTGGGCTCCCAATCCTACAATGAGCAGTTCTTC
TRBJ1-1	.	TRBV12-3/TRBV12-4	.	CASSRLMNTEAFF	TGTGCCAGCAGCAGACTGATGAACACTGAAGCTTTCTTT
TRBJ1-1	.	TRBV6-1	TRBD1	CASSDDRVRTEAFF	TGTGCCAGCAGTGATGACAGGGTAAGAACTGAAGCTTTCTTT
TRBJ1-1	.	TRBV6-2/TRBV6-3	TRBD1	CASSYGTGTSEAFF	TGTGCCAGCAGTTACGGGACAGGGACCAGTGAAGCTTTCTTT
TRBJ2-3	few	TRBV5-1	TRBD2	CASSSGTFEGLTDTQYF	TGCGCCAGCAGCAGCGGGACGTTTGAGGGACTCACAGATACGCAGTATTTT